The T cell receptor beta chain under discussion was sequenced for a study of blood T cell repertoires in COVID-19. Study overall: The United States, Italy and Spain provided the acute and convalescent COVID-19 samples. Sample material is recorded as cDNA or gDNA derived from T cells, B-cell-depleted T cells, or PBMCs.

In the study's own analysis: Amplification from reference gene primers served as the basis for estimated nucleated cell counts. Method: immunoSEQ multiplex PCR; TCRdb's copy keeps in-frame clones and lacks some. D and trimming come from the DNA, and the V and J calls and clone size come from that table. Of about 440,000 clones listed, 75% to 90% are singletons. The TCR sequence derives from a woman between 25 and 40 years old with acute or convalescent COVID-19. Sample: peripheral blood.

CDR3 DNA sequence: TGTGCCAGCAGCACCCATAGGGCAGGGCCGCCGAGAGATGAGCAGTTCTTC. Protein sequence: CASSTHRAGPPRDEQFF. This sequence joins TRBV21-1 and TRBJ2-1; the table's TRBD1 call for D was not verified on the DNA. TRBV21-1 is a recognized pseudogene. This CDR3 spans 17 amino acids.